This TCR beta chain was retrieved from a study of blood T cell repertoires in COVID-19. There are 13 residues in the CDR3. Germline CDR1 and CDR2: LGHDT and YNNKEL (reference sequence). Trimming stripped 4 bases from V and 4 bases from J, with 11 bases between. Clones were read by immunoSEQ multiplex PCR, and TCRdb kept only the in-frame ones, dropping some. The sample shows under 300,000 clones, approximately 84% of them seen only once. The V and J genes are TRBV3-1 (or the pseudogene TRBV3-2) and TRBJ2-7; possibly TRBD1 for D (6 bases). The sample taken for sequencing was PBMCs or T cells enriched from blood (not recorded which). This sequence was found in a woman in her thirties or forties with acute COVID-19. The DNA for the CDR3 is TGTGCCAGCAGCCCTCGGGACAAGTACGAGCAGTACTTC. Protein: CASSPRDKYEQYF.